This T cell receptor (beta chain) is from a study of shared clonotypes between healthy human individuals. Across the whole study: Contributing individuals were a couple of females and a few males aged 18 to 49.

Trimming at V came to 7 bases and at J to 3 bases, leaving 5 bases not matched to a gene. Per the germline V gene, CDR1 is SGHTA and CDR2 is FQGNSA. The CDR3 covers 14 residues. Assay: immunoSEQ multiplex PCR; the TCRdb copy retains only in-frame clones and omits some. The data show some 2.3 million clones, approximately 93% seen once. This chain joins TRBV7-2 and TRBJ2-7; 11 nucleotides match TRBD2. The specimen was naive CD4+ T cells from PBMCs. Subset described: CD45RA+ positively selected. The TCR sequence derives from a man aged 18 to 30 in good health. Some clones in this sample may be carry-over from other donors' samples. In DNA form, the CDR3 reads TGTGCCAGCACCTCACTAGCGGGAGACTACGAGCAGTACTTC. The encoded protein is CASTSLAGDYEQYF.